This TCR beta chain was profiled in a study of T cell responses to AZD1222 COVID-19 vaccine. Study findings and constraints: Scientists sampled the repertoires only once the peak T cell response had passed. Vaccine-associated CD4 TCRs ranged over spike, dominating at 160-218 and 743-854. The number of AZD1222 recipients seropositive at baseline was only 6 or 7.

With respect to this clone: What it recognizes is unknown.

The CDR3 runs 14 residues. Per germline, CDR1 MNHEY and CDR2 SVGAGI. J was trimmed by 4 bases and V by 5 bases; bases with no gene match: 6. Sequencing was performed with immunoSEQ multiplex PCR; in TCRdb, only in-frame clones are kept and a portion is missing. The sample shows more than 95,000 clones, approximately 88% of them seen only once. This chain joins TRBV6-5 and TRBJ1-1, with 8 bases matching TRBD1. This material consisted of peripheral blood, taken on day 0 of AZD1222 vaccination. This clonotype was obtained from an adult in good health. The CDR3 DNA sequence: TGTGCCAGCAGTACAAGGACAGGGACCACTGAAGCTTTCTTT. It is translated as CASSTRTGTTEAFF.